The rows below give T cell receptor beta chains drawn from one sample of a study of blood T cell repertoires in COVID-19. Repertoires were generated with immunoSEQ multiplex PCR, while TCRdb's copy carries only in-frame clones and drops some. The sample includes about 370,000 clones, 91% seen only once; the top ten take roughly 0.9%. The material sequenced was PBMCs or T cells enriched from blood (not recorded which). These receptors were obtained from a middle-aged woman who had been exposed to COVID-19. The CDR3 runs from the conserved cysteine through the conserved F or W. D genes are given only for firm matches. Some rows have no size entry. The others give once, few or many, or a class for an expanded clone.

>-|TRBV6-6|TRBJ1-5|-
TGTGCCAGCAGTTACAAGGCCATCAGGGTAGGTCAGCCCCAGCATTTT
CASSYKAIRVGQPQHF
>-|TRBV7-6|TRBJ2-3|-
TGTGCCAGCAGCTTAGCGGCCGGGAGCTTGTCAGATACGCAGTATTTT
CASSLAAGSLSDTQYF
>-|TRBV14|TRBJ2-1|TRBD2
TGTGCCAGCAGCCGTGGGAATCTAGCGGGGGCCCAGTTCTTC
CASSRGNLAGAQFF
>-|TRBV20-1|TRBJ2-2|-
TGCAGTGCTGGGGGCCCCGGGGAGCTGTTTTTT
CSAGGPGELFF
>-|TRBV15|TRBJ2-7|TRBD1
TGTGCCACCAGCAGTACGGGACAGTCCTACGAGCAGTACTTC
CATSSTGQSYEQYF
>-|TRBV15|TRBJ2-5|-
TGTGCCACCAGCAGAGGGGGGGAAAGGGAGACCCAGTACTTC
CATSRGGERETQYF
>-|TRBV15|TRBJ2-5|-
TGTGCCACCAGCAGAGATGGCGCGGTCGAAGAGACCCAGTACTTC
CATSRDGAVEETQYF
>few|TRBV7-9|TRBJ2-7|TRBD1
TGTGCCAGCAGCCCCCGGACAGGGGTGCGAGAGCAGTACTTC
CASSPRTGVREQYF
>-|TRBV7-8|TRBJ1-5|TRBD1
TGTGCCAGCAGCTTAGACAGGACAGGGCCGCCCCAGCATTTT
CASSLDRTGPPQHF
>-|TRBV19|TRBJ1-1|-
TGTGCCAGTAGCAACGACAGGAACACTGAAGCTTTCTTT
CASSNDRNTEAFF
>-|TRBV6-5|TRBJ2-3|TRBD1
TGTGCCAGCAGTTCTCCGACAGGGGAAACGCAGTATTTT
CASSSPTGETQYF